Listed here are 19 T cell receptor beta chains from one sample, sequenced in a study of blood T cells in healthy people across ages. It was with a sample-barcoded 5' primer and a J-beta primer mix that a second PCR of roughly 7 to 12 cycles was run. TCRdb called the 5' RACE reads again in MiXCR, with one record for every CDR3 protein. The sample shows 1.5 million to 2 million distinct CDR3 sequences, 49% of them seen only once. Sequencing was carried out using blood. All receptors derive from a woman in her forties in good health.

V and J are TRBV20-1 and TRBJ2-3; D gene unclear. This CDR3 has 15 residues. Trimming stripped 0 bases from V and 2 bases from J, with 12 bases between. Looked up from germline, CDR1 is DFQATT and CDR2 is SNEGSKA (reference sequence). CDR3 protein: CSARDPFLHTDTQYF. Here the CDR3 DNA reads TGCAGTGCTAGAGATCCATTTCTGCACACAGATACGCAGTATTTT.

The chain combines TRBV4-3 with TRBJ2-1, with D tentatively TRBD2 (5 bases). The germline V gene encodes CDR1 LGHNA and CDR2 YSLEER. The CDR3 is 13 amino acids. V lost 1 base to trimming and J lost 8 bases, with 9 bases between them. CDR3 sequence: CASSQAEGDEQFF. CDR3 bases: TGCGCCAGCAGCCAAGCTGAGGGCGATGAGCAGTTCTTC.

The chain is built from TRBV24-1 and TRBJ2-3; maybe TRBD1 (5 bases). Trimming took 3 bases from V and 4 from J, leaving 7 bases between them. Germline CDR1 KGHDR, CDR2 SFDVKD. The CDR3 has 13 amino acids. The CDR3 protein is CATSDDSPDTQYF. In DNA form, the CDR3 reads TGTGCCACCAGTGATGACAGTCCAGATACGCAGTATTTT.

This clonotype was seen only once. Mismatch with germline at one junction end may stem from a read error. The gene calls are TRBV5-8 and TRBJ2-5; D could derive from TRBD1 or TRBD2 (5 bases each). The J call may be incorrect, as the DNA end agrees better with TRBJ2-7. The CDR3 extends over 14 amino acids. The germline CDR1 and CDR2 sequences are SGHTS and YDEGEE. The CDR3, as DNA: TGTACCAGCAGCTTGGGGGACCGAACCTACGAGCAGTACTTC. It encodes CTSSLGDRTYEQYF.

A few counts support this clonotype. The chain carries TRBV20-1 and TRBJ2-7; D possibly corresponds to TRBD1 (6 bases). The CDR3 is made up of 13 amino acids. Germline-derived CDR1 and CDR2 are DFQATT and SNEGSKA (reference sequence). V was cut by 2 bases and J by 2 bases, with 10 bases left in between. The CDR3 sequence is CSARRDNPYEQYF. The CDR3 bases are TGCAGTGCTAGAAGGGACAACCCCTACGAGCAGTACTTC.

This rearrangement joins TRBV12-3 or TRBV12-4 to TRBJ2-3; 8 positions match TRBD1. V was clipped by 6 bases and J by 10 bases; unmatched bases: 9. The CDR3 contains 13 residues. The CDR3 region is CASRKSDRGPQYF. In DNA, the CDR3 is TGTGCCAGCAGAAAAAGCGACAGGGGTCCGCAGTATTTT.

The V gene is TRBV7-2, the J gene TRBJ2-1; TRBD2 matches 10 bases. The V segment lost 6 bases and the J segment 6 bases; nucleotides outside the gene matches: 5. This CDR3 is 14 amino acids long. Germline V CDR1 and CDR2: SGHTA, FQGNSA. The CDR3: CASSALAGINEQFF. DNA for the CDR3: TGTGCCAGCAGTGCACTAGCGGGGATCAATGAGCAGTTCTTC.

The chain links TRBV4-1 to TRBJ2-5; TRBD2 might be the D (6 bases). The tail of the sequence fits TRBJ2-7 better, so the J call may be wrong. The CDR3 totals 12 residues. From germline, CDR1 is MGHRA and CDR2 YSYEKL. CDR3 bases: TGCGCCAGCAGCCAAGTAGCGGCCGAGCAGTACTTC. Its protein product is CASSQVAAEQYF.

V gene TRBV13 combines with J gene TRBJ1-2, with D tentatively TRBD1 (5 bases). The CDR3 is 14 residues long. Germline V gene lookup returns CDR1 PRHDT and CDR2 FYEKMQ (reference sequence). V lost 4 bases and J 4 bases, leaving 13 bases between the germline ends. CDR3 coding DNA: TGTGCCAGCAGCTCCTATACAGGTGTCTATGGCTACACCTTC. Its translation: CASSSYTGVYGYTF.

The chain has TRBV6-5 and TRBJ1-2; weak D call: TRBD1 (6 bases). The V gene's germline CDR1 is MNHEY and CDR2 SVGAGI. The CDR3 consists of 13 residues. Trimming pared 6 bases from V and 4 bases from J, leaving 12 bases between. CDR3 protein: CASRPPGAYGYTF. The CDR3 DNA sequence: TGTGCCAGCAGACCACCGGGGGCCTATGGCTACACCTTC.

The J gene is TRBJ1-6, the V gene TRBV9, with 7 bases lining up with TRBD1. Germline lookup yields CDR1 SGDLS and CDR2 YYNGEE. The ends lost 0 bases at V and 10 bases at J; junction bases unmatched: 10. The CDR3 has 16 amino acids. CDR3 sequence: CASSVGEGATISPLHF. CDR3 DNA: TGTGCCAGCAGCGTAGGGGAGGGGGCGACAATCTCACCCCTCCACTTT.

V is TRBV6-5 and J is TRBJ2-3, with 9 bases lining up with TRBD2. The CDR3 consists of 14 residues. Trimming cost V 10 bases and J 1 base; bases outside gene matches: 6. Germline-derived CDR1 and CDR2 are MNHEY and SVGAGI. CDR3 protein: CANHTSGRTDTQYF. In DNA form, the CDR3 reads TGTGCCAACCACACTAGCGGGCGCACAGATACGCAGTATTTT.

The chain employs TRBV7-2 and TRBJ2-4; D is undetermined. The J call may be incorrect, as the DNA end agrees better with TRBJ2-7. This CDR3 has 13 residues. CDR1 and CDR2 from the germline V gene are SGHTA and FQGNSA. The DNA for the CDR3 is TGTGCCAGCAGCCCCCCGTCTACCTGCGAGCAGTACTTC. This encodes CASSPPSTCEQYF.

The chain employs TRBV9 and TRBJ2-1, with TRBD2 matching over 11 bases. The CDR3 has 16 residues. The V and J ends lost 1 base and 5 bases, in that order; junction bases with no gene match: 5. CDR1 SGDLS and CDR2 YYNGEE come from the germline V gene. CDR3 nucleotide sequence: TGTGCCAGCAGCGTATCGGGGACTAGCGGCCACAATGAGCAGTTCTTC. This translates into CASSVSGTSGHNEQFF. The entire variable domain, with the rest obtained from reference TRBV9 and TRBJ2-1, is as follows: DSGVTQTPKHLITATGQRVTLRCSPRSGDLSVYWYQQSLDQGLQFLIQYYNGEERAKGNILERFSAQQFPDLHSELNLSSLELGDSALYFCASSVSGTSGHNEQFFGPGTRLTVL.

This clonotype was found a few times. V and J are TRBV14 and TRBJ2-5, with 10 positions matching TRBD2. J lost 3 bases, V lost 2 bases, and 3 bases had no gene match. The CDR3 loop spans 15 amino acids. Germline loops: CDR1 SGHDN, CDR2 FVKESK. CDR3 DNA sequence: TGTGCCAGCAGCCAACTAGCGGGGGTTAAAGAGACCCAGTACTTC. Translating gives CASSQLAGVKETQYF.

For the CDR3, the DNA is TGTGCCAGCAGCCTTAGCGGGGGGGCCGCTGTGGAGACCCAGTACTTC. Protein product: CASSLSGGAAVETQYF. The chain has TRBV11-1 and TRBJ2-5; 11 bases map to TRBD2. Looked up from germline, CDR1 is SGHAT and CDR2 is FQDESV (reference sequence). The V gene end was trimmed by 5 bases and the J gene end by 5 bases; junction bases not matched to a gene: 10. The CDR3 contains 16 residues.

Concerning this clonotype: A junction boundary mismatches the germline segment, possibly from a read error. The chain uses TRBV27 and TRBJ2-7; possibly TRBD1 for D (6 bases). The CDR3 is made up of 12 amino acids. In germline, CDR1 is MNHEY, CDR2 SMNVEV (reference sequence). The CDR3 spells CVSRGPFYEQYF. In nucleotides, the CDR3 is TGTGTCAGCAGGGGACCCTTCTACGAGCAGTACTTC.

The chain carries TRBV6-2 or TRBV6-3 and TRBJ2-3; D may be TRBD1 or TRBD2 (5 bases each). The CDR3 contains 16 residues. CDR1 is MNHEY, CDR2 SVGEGT, per germline. Trimming took off 0 bases at V and 8 bases at J, with 18 bases between the two ends. CDR3 coding DNA: TGTGCCAGCAGTTACTCCCGGGACCCCCGTCAGGTTACGCAGTATTTT. It encodes CASSYSRDPRQVTQYF.

This chain joins TRBV7-2 and TRBJ1-1, with D uncertain. V was clipped by 1 base and J by 0 bases, with 6 bases between them. Germline-derived CDR1 and CDR2 are SGHTA and FQGNSA. The CDR3 loop spans 14 amino acids. This CDR3 reads CASSLVVLNTEAFF. The CDR3 DNA is TGTGCCAGCAGCTTAGTCGTGCTGAACACTGAAGCTTTCTTT.